Detailed here is one T cell receptor (beta chain). Trimming pared 1 base from V and 4 bases from J, leaving 2 bases between. The germline gives CDR1 SGDLS, CDR2 YYNGEE. CDR3 length equals 12 residues. Sequencing used immunoSEQ multiplex PCR; TCRdb keeps in-frame clones, though not all of them. The sample holds approximately 17,000 clones, less than 85% seen once. The entry originates in a study of graft-versus-host responses after intestinal transplantation. Study background: Among the recipients, all got anti-thymocyte globulin induction and then tacrolimus and steroids for around 3 years.

Tissue processing of the graft released intraepithelial and lamina propria lymphocytes from it. J is TRBJ2-2 and V is TRBV9; no clear D. The receptor's source is a human patient who received an intestinal transplant, so some T cells may come from the graft donor. The source was ileum tissue, collected 17 days after transplant. CDR3 in amino acids: CASSVSTGELFF. CDR3 DNA sequence: TGTGCCAGCAGCGTAAGCACCGGGGAGCTGTTTTTT.